Listed below are T cell receptor beta chains from one sample, sequenced in a study of control samples from healthy donors and cancer patients. Repertoires were generated with immunoSEQ multiplex PCR, while TCRdb's copy carries only in-frame clones and drops some. The sample lists around 100,000 clones; over 75% were seen once. The material sequenced was blood. All receptors derive from a woman aged 45-65 years in good health. CDR3s include the opening cysteine and the closing phenylalanine or tryptophan. Size is stated for part of the rows, as once, few or many counts, or as a class when the clone is expanded.

length	V	size	J	CDR3
15	TRBV6-2/TRBV6-3	.	TRBJ1-1	CASSYSIVALTEAFF
14	TRBV9	once	TRBJ1-5	CASQGGDSNQPQHF
15	TRBV6-5	.	TRBJ2-7	CASILTADSSYEQYF
18	TRBV7-9	.	TRBJ2-2	CASSFSRGPIPNTGELFF
16	TRBV19	.	TRBJ2-5	CASSWTSGVSLQTQYF
16	TRBV5-1	.	TRBJ2-3	CASSLGLAGIGDTQYF
15	TRBV5-1	few	TRBJ1-1	CASTIPGQPYTEAFF
16	TRBV11-2	.	TRBJ1-2	CASSSARAHLPNGYTF
12	TRBV10-3	.	TRBJ1-1	CATEQGNTEAFF
13	TRBV21-1	.	TRBJ1-4	CANPEQGPQKLFF
12	TRBV5-1	.	TRBJ2-1	CASSAPGPNQFF
15	TRBV4-1	.	TRBJ2-5	CASSPSGHIQETQYF
14	TRBV24-1	.	TRBJ1-4	CATSDTGGNEKLFF
16	TRBV14	.	TRBJ2-3	CASSHELARYTDTQYF
14	TRBV25-1	.	TRBJ2-1	CASSRQTTNNEQFF
14	TRBV24-1	.	TRBJ1-2	CATVTGDSNYGYTF
14	TRBV27	.	TRBJ2-1	CASSFVGGAGEQFF
13	TRBV24-1	.	TRBJ1-1	CATRGSANTEAFF
13	TRBV5-1	.	TRBJ2-1	CASSEFRGNEQFF
20	TRBV7-5	.	TRBJ1-5	CVRSLVPGQDNFLWNQPQHF
15	TRBV2	once	TRBJ2-5	CASVMRQMDQETQYF
16	TRBV6-1	.	TRBJ1-2	CASSEEPGGSRGGYTF
15	TRBV9	.	TRBJ2-2	CASSTGAGNTGELFF
17	TRBV5-4	.	TRBJ1-4	CASSFGGGERTNEKLFF
15	TRBV4-2	once	TRBJ1-1	CASSQFGEGGTEAFF
15	TRBV5-1	.	TRBJ2-1	CASSLVASGGNLQFF
15	TRBV24-1	.	TRBJ2-3	CATSDFSPGTDTQYF
15	TRBV19	once	TRBJ1-4	CASKLVMATNEKLFF
15	TRBV20-1	.	TRBJ2-3	CSASTWGGATDTQYF
16	TRBV7-3	.	TRBJ2-3	CASSLFGSGGADTQYF
16	TRBV7-7	.	TRBJ2-2	CASAPTGGGPGGELFF
17	TRBV5-4	.	TRBJ1-1	CASSSPFQRVRDTEAFF
16	TRBV5-1	.	TRBJ1-2	CASSSDRGSSNYGYTF
16	TRBV11-2	.	TRBJ2-3	CASKQRAWRGTDTQYF
15	TRBV4-1	.	TRBJ1-5	CASSLTGQSNQPQHF
13	TRBV18	.	TRBJ2-4	CASLRFEENIQYF
13	TRBV6-4	.	TRBJ1-1	CASSDAGGTEAFF
16	TRBV9	.	TRBJ2-4	CASSTGLSLAKNIQYF
17	TRBV6-2/TRBV6-3	.	TRBJ1-5	CASSYDFRGQRDQPQHF
13	TRBV7-3	.	TRBJ2-7	CASSISDRSEQYF
17	TRBV4-1	.	TRBJ1-2	CASSHFSLGQENYGYTF
12	TRBV5-8	.	TRBJ1-2	CASSPESQGYTF
15	TRBV7-3	.	TRBJ2-1	CASSTTSGRPNEQFF
16	TRBV6-6	.	TRBJ2-1	CASSYRSGRDGNEQFF
14	TRBV18	.	TRBJ2-7	CASSPSSTSYEQYF
15	TRBV2	.	TRBJ2-2	CASSREGAISGELFF
14	TRBV19	.	TRBJ1-1	CASSTPGLETEAFF
15	TRBV30	.	TRBJ2-2	CAWSGSGGYTGELFF
13	TRBV5-6	.	TRBJ2-5	CASSLGGEGTQYF
16	TRBV3-1/TRBV3-2	.	TRBJ1-3	CASSQIGSPLRNTIYF
15	TRBV9	.	TRBJ2-1	CASTELAGGYNEQFF
15	TRBV9	.	TRBJ2-7	CASSVAGGPSYEQYF
13	TRBV5-6	.	TRBJ2-3	CASSMRGTDTQYF
16	TRBV7-9	.	TRBJ2-1	CASSLTLAGVYNEQFF
16	TRBV7-2	.	TRBJ1-6	CASSIEQGADNSPLHF